The clone carrying this T cell receptor beta chain was detected a few times. The data stem from a study of T-cell memory formation after mild COVID-19. Germline-derived CDR1 and CDR2 are SGHVS and FQNEAQ. The J segment lost 3 bases and the V segment lost 3 bases, leaving 15 bases of the junction unmatched. The CDR3 length is 20 residues. 5'RACE with constant-segment primers built TCRalpha and TCRbeta cDNA libraries with UMIs. TCRdb itself ran the 5' RACE reads through MiXCR, one entry per CDR3 protein. The sample records 150,000 to 200,000 distinct CDR3 sequences, 11% being singletons. The TCR comes from a man between 18 and 29 years old who had mild COVID-19 (a few samples of this study predate the infection). Cell type and time point are not known. The sequenced material came from PBMCs or a T cell subset sorted from them (not recorded which). The chain is built from TRBV7-8 and TRBJ2-3, with 13 bases aligning to TRBD2. In DNA, the CDR3 is TGTGCCAGCAGCTTTGGACTAGCGGGGGCGTGGGGGAGGAGAACAGATACGCAGTATTTT. Amino acids: CASSFGLAGAWGRRTDTQYF.